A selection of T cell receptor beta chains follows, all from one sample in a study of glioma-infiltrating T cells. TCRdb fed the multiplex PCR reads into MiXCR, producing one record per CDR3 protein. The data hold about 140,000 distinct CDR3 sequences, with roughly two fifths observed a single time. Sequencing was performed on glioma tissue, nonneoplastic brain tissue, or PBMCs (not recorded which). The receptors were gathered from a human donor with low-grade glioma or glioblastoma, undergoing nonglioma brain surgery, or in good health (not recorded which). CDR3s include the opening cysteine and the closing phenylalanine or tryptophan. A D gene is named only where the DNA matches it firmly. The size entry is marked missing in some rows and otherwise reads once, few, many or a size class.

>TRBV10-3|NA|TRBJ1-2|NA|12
CAISMDNYGYTF
TGTGCCATCAGCATGGATAACTATGGCTACACCTTC
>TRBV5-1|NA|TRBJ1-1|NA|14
CASSQGTGHTEAFF
TGCGCCAGCAGCCAGGGTACAGGGCACACTGAAGCTTTCTTT
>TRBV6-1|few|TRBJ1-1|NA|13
CASSSLLNTEAFF
TGTGCCAGCAGTAGCCTATTGAACACTGAAGCTTTCTTT
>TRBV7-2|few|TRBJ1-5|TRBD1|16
CASSPVLQGAAQPQHF
TGTGCCAGCAGCCCCGTCCTACAGGGGGCGGCTCAGCCCCAGCATTTT
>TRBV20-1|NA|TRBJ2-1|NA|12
CSSRGPTTQQFF
TGCAGTTCTAGAGGTCCTACGACTCAGCAGTTCTTC
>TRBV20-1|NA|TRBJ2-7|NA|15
CSAIPTRGATYEQYF
TGCAGTGCTATCCCGACCCGCGGGGCCACCTACGAGCAGTACTTC
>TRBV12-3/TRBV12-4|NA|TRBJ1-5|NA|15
CASSLEGRRKQPQHF
TGTGCCAGCAGTTTAGAGGGCAGAAGGAAACAGCCCCAGCATTTT
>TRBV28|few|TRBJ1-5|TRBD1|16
CASNGKGALSNQPQHF
TGTGCCAGCAACGGTAAGGGGGCACTTAGCAATCAGCCCCAGCATTTT
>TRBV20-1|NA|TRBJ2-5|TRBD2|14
CSARGGAGGETQYF
TGCAGTGCTCGCGGGGGGGCAGGGGGAGAGACCCAGTACTTC
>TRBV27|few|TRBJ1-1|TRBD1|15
CASSRRWTGPLEAFF
TGTGCCAGCAGTCGACGCTGGACAGGGCCACTTGAAGCTTTCTTT
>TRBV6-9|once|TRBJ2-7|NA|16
CASSFSRGAPLYEQYF
TGTGCCAGCAGTTTCTCTCGGGGCGCTCCTCTCTACGAGCAGTACTTC
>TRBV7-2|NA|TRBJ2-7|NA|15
CASSLDVWRSYEQYF
TGTGCCAGCAGCTTAGATGTTTGGCGGTCCTACGAGCAGTACTTC
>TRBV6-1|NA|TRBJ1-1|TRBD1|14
CASSGRDRGVEAFF
TGTGCCAGCAGCGGCCGGGACAGGGGAGTTGAAGCTTTCTTT
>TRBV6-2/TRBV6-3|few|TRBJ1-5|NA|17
CASSPLDRKDSNQPQHF
TGTGCCAGCAGCCCCCTAGACCGAAAAGATAGCAATCAGCCCCAGCATTTT